The T cell receptor (beta chain) described here comes from a study of blood T cell repertoires in COVID-19. In the authors' workflow: The authors estimated nucleated cell counts from reference gene primer amplification. Produced via immunoSEQ multiplex PCR; TCRdb's table is partial and in-frame only. The DNA gave D and trimming, while V, J and clone size come from that table. The sample lists approximately 330,000 clones, around 89% occurring once. Trimming cost V 3 bases and J 4 bases, with 21 bases left between them. Looked up from germline, CDR1 is LNHDA and CDR2 is SQIVND (reference sequence). CDR3 length: 17 residues.

The chain employs TRBV19 and TRBJ1-1; D might be TRBD1 (5 bases). This clonotype was obtained from a woman aged 40 to 50 with COVID-19, enrolled during active disease. Sequenced: peripheral blood. CDR3 sequence: CASSIDGRNLRVTEAFF. The DNA for the CDR3 is TGTGCCAGTAGTATCGACGGCAGGAACCTCAGGGTCACTGAAGCTTTCTTT.